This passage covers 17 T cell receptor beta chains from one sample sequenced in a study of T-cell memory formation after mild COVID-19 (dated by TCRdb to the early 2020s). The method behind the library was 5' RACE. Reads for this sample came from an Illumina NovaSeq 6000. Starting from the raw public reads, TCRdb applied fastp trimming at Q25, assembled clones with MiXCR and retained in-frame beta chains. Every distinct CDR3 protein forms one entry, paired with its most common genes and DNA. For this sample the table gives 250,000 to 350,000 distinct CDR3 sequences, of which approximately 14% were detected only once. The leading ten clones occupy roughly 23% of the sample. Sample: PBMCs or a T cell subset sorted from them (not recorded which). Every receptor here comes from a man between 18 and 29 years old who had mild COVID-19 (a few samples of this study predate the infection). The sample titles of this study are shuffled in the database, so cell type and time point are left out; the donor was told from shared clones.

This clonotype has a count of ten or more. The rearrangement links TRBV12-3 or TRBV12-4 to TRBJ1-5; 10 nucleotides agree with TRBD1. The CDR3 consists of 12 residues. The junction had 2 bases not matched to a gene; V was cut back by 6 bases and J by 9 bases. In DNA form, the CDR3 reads TGTGCCAGCAGCCGGGACAGGGGGCCCCAGCATTTT. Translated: CASSRDRGPQHF.

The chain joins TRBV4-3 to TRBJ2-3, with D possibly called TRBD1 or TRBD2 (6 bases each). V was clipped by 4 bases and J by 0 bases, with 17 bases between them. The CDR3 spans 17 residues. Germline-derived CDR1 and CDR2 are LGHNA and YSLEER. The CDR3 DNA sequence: TGCGCCAGCAGCCTAGATTCGGGGGCCCGAAGCACAGATACGCAGTATTTT. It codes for CASSLDSGARSTDTQYF.

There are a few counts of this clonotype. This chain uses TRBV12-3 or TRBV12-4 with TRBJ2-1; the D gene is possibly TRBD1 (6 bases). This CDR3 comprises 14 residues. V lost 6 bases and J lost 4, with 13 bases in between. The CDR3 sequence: CASSEQGVYNEQFF. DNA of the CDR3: TGTGCCAGCAGCGAACAGGGAGTGTACAATGAGCAGTTCTTC.

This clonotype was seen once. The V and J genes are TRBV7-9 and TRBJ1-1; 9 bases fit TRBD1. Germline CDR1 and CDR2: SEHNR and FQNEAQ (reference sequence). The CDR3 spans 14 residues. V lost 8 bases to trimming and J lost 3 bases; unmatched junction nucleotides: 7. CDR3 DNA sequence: TGTGCCAGCCCAACGGGACAGGGCGACACTGAAGCTTTCTTT. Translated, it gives CASPTGQGDTEAFF.

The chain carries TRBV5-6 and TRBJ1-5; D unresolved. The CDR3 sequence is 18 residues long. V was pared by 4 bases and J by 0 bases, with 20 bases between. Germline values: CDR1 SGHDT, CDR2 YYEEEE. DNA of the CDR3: TGTGCCAGCAGCCGTCGGGATTCCGCTGCATATAGCAATCAGCCCCAGCATTTT. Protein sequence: CASSRRDSAAYSNQPQHF.

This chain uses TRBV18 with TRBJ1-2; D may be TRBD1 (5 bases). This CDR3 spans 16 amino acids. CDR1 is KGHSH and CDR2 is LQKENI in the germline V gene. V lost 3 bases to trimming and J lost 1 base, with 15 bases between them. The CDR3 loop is CASSPAGTPVNYGYTF. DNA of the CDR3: TGTGCCAGCTCACCGGCCGGGACTCCTGTTAACTATGGCTACACCTTC.

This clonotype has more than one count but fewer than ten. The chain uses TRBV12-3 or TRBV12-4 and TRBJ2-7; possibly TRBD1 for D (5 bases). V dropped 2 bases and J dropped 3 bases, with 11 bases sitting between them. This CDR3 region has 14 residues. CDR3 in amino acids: CASSLRGGIYEQYF. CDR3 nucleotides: TGTGCCAGCAGTTTAAGGGGTGGTATCTACGAGCAGTACTTC.

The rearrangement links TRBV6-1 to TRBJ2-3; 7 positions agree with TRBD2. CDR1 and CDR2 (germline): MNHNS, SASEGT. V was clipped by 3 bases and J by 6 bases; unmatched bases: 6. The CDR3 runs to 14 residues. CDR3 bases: TGTGCCAGCAGTGATGGAGCGGGGCTGGATACGCAGTATTTT. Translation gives CASSDGAGLDTQYF.

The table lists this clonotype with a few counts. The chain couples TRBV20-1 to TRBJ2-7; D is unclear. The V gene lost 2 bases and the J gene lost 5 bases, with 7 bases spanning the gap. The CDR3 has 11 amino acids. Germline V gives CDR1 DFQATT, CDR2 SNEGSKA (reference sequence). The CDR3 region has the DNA TGCAGTGCTAGATCCGGGCACGAGCAGTACTTC. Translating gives CSARSGHEQYF.

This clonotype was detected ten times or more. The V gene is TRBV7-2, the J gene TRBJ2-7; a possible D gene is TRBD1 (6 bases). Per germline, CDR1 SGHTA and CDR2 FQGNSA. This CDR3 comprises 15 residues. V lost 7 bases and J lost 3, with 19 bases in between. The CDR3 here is CASKLSRGSLYEQYF. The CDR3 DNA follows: TGTGCCAGCAAGCTTAGCAGGGGATCCCTCTACGAGCAGTACTTC.

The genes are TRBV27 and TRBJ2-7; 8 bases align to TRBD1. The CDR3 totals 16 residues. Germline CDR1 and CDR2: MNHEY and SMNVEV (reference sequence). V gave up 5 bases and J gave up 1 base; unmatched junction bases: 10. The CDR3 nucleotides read TGTGCCAGCAGTCCTAACTACAGGGGGACTTCCTACGAGCAGTACTTC. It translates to CASSPNYRGTSYEQYF.

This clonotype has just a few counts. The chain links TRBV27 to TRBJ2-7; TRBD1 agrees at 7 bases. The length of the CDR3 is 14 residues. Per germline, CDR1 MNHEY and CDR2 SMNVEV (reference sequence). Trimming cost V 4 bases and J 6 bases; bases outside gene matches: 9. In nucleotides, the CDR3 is TGTGCCAGCAGTTCGAGAACAGGGGTGGGCGAGCAGTACGTC. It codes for CASSSRTGVGEQYV.

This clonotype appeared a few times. This CDR3 reads CASSTLSAGTQYF. Here the CDR3 DNA reads TGTGCCAGCAGCACTCTTAGTGCGGGGACCCAGTACTTC. The chain couples TRBV7-2 to TRBJ2-5; weak D call: TRBD2 (5 bases). The CDR3 has 13 amino acids. The V and J ends lost 5 bases and 7 bases respectively, with 14 bases between them. Germline V gene data show CDR1 as SGHTA and CDR2 as FQGNSA.

The CDR3 loop is CSARPVPAGDNSPLHF. The DNA of the CDR3 is TGCAGTGCTAGACCTGTCCCGGCGGGGGATAATTCACCCCTCCACTTT. This chain links TRBV20-1 with TRBJ1-6; TRBD1 is a possible D gene (5 bases). The CDR3 consists of 16 residues. V lost 2 bases to trimming and J lost 5 bases, with 16 bases between them. Germline V gene lookup returns CDR1 DFQATT and CDR2 SNEGSKA (reference sequence).

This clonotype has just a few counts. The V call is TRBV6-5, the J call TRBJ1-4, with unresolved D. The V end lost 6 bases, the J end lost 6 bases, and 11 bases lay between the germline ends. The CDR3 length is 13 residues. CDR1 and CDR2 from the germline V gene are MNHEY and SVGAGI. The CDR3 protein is CASRRIGDEKLFF. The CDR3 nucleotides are TGTGCCAGCAGAAGGATCGGGGATGAAAAACTGTTTTTT.

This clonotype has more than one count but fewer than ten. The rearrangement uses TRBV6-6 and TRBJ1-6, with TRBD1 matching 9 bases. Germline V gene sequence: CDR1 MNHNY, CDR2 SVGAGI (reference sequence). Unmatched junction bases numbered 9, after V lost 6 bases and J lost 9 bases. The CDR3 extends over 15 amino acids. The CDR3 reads CASRLSDRGSSPLHF. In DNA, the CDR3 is TGTGCCAGCAGACTTTCGGACAGGGGAAGTTCACCCCTCCACTTT.

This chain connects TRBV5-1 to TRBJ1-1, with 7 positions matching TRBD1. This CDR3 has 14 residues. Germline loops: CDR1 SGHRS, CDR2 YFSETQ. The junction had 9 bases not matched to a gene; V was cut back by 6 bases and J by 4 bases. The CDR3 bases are TGCGCCAGCACCCAGGGGGTGAGGGGCACTGAAGCTTTCTTT. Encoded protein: CASTQGVRGTEAFF. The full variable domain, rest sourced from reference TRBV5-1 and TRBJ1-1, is KAGVTQTPRYLIKTRGQQVTLSCSPISGHRSVSWYQQTPGQGLQFLFEYFSETQRNKGNFPGRFSGRQFSNSRSEMNVSTLELGDSALYLCASTQGVRGTEAFFGQGTRLTVV.